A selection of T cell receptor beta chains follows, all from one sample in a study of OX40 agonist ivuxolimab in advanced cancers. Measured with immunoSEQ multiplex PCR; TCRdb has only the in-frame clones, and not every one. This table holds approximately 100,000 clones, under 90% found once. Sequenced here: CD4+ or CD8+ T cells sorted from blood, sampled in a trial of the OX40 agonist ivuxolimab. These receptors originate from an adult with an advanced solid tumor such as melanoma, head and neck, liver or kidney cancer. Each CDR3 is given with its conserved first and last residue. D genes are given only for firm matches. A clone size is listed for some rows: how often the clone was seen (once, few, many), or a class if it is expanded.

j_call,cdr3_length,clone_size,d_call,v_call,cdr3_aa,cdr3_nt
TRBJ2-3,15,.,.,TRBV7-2,CASSLVGHPTDTQYF,TGTGCCAGCAGCTTAGTAGGACACCCCACAGATACGCAGTATTTT
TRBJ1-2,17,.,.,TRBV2,CASSEAKGLSSNYGYTF,TGTGCCAGCAGTGAAGCTAAGGGGCTCTCCTCTAACTATGGCTACACCTTC
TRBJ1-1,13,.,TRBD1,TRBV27,CASKGQGGTEAFF,TGTGCCAGCAAGGGACAGGGAGGGACTGAAGCTTTCTTT
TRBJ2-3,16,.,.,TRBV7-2,CASSLGELGRADTQYF,TGTGCCAGCAGCTTAGGGGAACTTGGGCGGGCAGATACGCAGTATTTT
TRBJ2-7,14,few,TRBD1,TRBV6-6,CASSAQGAGYEQYF,TGTGCCAGCAGCGCACAGGGGGCGGGGTACGAGCAGTACTTC
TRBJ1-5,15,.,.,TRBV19,CASRSRDIFNQPQHF,TGTGCCAGTAGATCCAGGGACATTTTCAATCAGCCCCAGCATTTT
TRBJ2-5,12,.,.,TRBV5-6,CASRAGRETQYF,TGTGCCAGCAGGGCAGGGCGAGAGACCCAGTACTTC
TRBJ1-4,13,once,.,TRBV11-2,CASSLDRPGELFF,TGTGCCAGCAGCTTAGACAGACCTGGGGAACTGTTTTTT
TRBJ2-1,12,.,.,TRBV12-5,CASGNGIDEQFF,TGTGCTAGTGGAAACGGGATTGATGAGCAGTTCTTC
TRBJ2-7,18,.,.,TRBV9,CASSVAIVGGSYSYEQYF,TGTGCCAGCAGCGTAGCGATCGTTGGGGGGTCTTACTCCTACGAGCAGTACTTC
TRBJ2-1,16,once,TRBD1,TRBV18,CASSPPGQGAYNEQFF,TGTGCCAGCTCACCCCCGGGACAGGGGGCCTACAATGAGCAGTTCTTC
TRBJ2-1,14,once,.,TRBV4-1,CASRQSGVWNEQFF,TGCGCCAGCAGGCAGTCTGGCGTTTGGAATGAGCAGTTCTTC
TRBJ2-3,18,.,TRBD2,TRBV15,CATSRDTNERGGPDTQYF,TGTGCCACCAGCAGAGATACGAATGAGCGGGGGGGCCCAGATACGCAGTATTTT
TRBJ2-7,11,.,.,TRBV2,CASSETYEQYF,TGTGCCAGCAGTGAAACCTACGAGCAGTACTTC
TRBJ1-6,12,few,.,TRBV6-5,CASSSPGSPLHF,TGTGCCAGCAGTTCCCCAGGTTCACCCCTCCACTTT
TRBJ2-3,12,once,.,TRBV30,CAWSVLADTQYF,TGTGCCTGGAGTGTCCTAGCGGATACGCAGTATTTT
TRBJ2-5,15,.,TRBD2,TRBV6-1,CASSEGLAGGETQYF,TGTGCCAGCAGTGAAGGGCTAGCGGGCGGAGAGACCCAGTACTTC
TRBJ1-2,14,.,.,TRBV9,CASSNHPEPTGYTF,TGTGCCAGCAGCAATCATCCAGAACCTACGGGCTACACCTTC
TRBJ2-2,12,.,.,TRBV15,CATSRPAGELFF,TGTGCCACCAGCAGACCAGCCGGGGAGCTGTTTTTT
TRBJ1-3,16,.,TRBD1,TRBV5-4,CASSEGQGLSGNTIYF,TGTGCCAGCAGCGAGGGACAGGGACTCTCTGGAAACACCATATATTTT
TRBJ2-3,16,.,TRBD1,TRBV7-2,CASSWPRDSAVVTQYF,TGTGCCAGCAGCTGGCCCCGGGACAGTGCCGTGGTTACGCAGTATTTT
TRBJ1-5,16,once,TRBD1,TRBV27,CASRPFGQGDNQPQHF,TGTGCCAGCAGACCCTTTGGACAGGGCGACAATCAGCCCCAGCATTTT
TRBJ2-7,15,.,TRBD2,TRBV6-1,CASSRLAGGGYEQYF,TGTGCCAGCAGCAGACTAGCGGGAGGGGGCTACGAGCAGTACTTC
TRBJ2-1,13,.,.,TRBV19,CASRTGTPHEQFF,TGTGCCAGTAGAACCGGGACACCCCATGAGCAGTTCTTC
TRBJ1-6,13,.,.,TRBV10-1,CASSGLLNSPLHF,TGCGCCAGCTCGGGACTGTTGAATTCACCCCTCCACTTT
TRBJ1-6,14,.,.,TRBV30,CAWKRDISNSPLHF,TGTGCCTGGAAAAGGGACATCTCGAATTCACCCCTCCACTTT
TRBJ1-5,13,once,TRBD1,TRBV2,CASIRDRDQPQHF,TGTGCCAGCATCCGGGACAGGGATCAGCCCCAGCATTTT
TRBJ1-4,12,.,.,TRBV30,CAWSGVREKLFF,TGTGCCTGGAGCGGGGTAAGGGAAAAACTGTTTTTT
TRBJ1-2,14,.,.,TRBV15,CATSRGDNLYGYTF,TGTGCCACCAGCAGAGGCGACAACCTCTATGGCTACACCTTC